This T cell receptor (beta chain) was identified during a study of cytomegalovirus exposure and HLA in healthy donors. This clone was counted ten times or more. The PCR used 60 Vbeta and 13 Jbeta primers. Clones were read by immunoSEQ multiplex PCR, and TCRdb kept only the in-frame ones, dropping some. The data show some 98,000 clones, around 9.6% seen once. This CDR3 is built from 14 residues. Trimming shortened V by 0 bases and J by 8 bases, and 13 bases separated the two germline ends. Germline CDR1 LNHDA, CDR2 SQIVND (reference sequence). The clonotype comes from a man aged 50 to 59 in good health and CMV-seropositive. The chain recombines TRBV19 with TRBJ1-1, with D maybe TRBD1 (5 bases). Material for sequencing was PBMCs. The CDR3 DNA follows: TGTGCCAGTAGTATAGACGACGGCGGGGGAGAAGCTTTCTTT. It is translated as CASSIDDGGGEAFF.